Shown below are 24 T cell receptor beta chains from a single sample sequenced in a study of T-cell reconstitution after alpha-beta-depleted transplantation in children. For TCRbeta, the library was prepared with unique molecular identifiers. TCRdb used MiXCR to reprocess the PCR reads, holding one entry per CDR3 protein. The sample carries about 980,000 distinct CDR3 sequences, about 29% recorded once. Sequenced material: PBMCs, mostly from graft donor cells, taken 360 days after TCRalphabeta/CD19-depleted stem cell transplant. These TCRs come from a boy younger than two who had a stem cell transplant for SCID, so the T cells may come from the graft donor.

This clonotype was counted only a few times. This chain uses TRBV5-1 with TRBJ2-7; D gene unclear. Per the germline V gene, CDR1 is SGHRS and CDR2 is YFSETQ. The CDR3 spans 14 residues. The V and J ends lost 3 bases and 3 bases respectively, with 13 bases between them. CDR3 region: CASSSAEPFYEQYF. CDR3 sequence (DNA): TGCGCCAGCAGCTCGGCGGAACCTTTCTACGAGCAGTACTTC.

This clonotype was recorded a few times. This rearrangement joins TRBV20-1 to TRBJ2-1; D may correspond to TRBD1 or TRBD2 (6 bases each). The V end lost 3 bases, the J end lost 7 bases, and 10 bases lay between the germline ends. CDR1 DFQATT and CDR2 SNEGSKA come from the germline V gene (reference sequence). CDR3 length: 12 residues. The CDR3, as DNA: TGCAGTGCTAGTGGGGGGCGTAATGAGCAGTTCTTC. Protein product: CSASGGRNEQFF.

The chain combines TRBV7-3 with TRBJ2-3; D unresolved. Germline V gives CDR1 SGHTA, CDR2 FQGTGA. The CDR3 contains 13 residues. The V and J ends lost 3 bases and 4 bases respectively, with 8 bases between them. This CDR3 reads CASSLVTSDTQYF. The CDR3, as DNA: TGTGCCAGCAGCTTGGTCACTTCAGATACGCAGTATTTT. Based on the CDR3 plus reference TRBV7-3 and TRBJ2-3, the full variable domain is GAGVSQTPSNKVTEKGKYVELRCDPISGHTALYWYRQSLGQGPEFLIYFQGTGAADDSGLPNDRFFAVRPEGSVSTLKIQRTERGDSAVYLCASSLVTSDTQYFGPGTRLTVL.

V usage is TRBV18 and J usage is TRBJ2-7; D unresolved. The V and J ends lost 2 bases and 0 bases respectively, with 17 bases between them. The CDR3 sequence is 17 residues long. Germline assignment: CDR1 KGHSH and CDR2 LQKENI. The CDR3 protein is CASSPGPRRESSYEQYF. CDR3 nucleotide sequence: TGTGCCAGCTCACCAGGACCCCGAAGAGAGAGCTCCTACGAGCAGTACTTC.

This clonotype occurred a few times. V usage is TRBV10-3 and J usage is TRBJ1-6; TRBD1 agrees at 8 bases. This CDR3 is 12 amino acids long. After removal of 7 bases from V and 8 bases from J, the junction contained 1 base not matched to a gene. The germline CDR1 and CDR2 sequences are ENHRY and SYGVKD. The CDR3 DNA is TGTGCCATCAAGGACAGGGATTCACCCCTCCACTTT. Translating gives CAIKDRDSPLHF.

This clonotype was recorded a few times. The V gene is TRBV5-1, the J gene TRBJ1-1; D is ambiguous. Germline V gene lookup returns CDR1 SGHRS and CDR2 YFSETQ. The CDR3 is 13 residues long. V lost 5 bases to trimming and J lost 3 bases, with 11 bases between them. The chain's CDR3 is CASRLRWDTEAFF. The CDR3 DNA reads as TGCGCCAGCAGGCTCCGGTGGGACACTGAAGCTTTCTTT. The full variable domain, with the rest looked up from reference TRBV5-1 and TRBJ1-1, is KAGVTQTPRYLIKTRGQQVTLSCSPISGHRSVSWYQQTPGQGLQFLFEYFSETQRNKGNFPGRFSGRQFSNSRSEMNVSTLELGDSALYLCASRLRWDTEAFFGQGTRLTVV.

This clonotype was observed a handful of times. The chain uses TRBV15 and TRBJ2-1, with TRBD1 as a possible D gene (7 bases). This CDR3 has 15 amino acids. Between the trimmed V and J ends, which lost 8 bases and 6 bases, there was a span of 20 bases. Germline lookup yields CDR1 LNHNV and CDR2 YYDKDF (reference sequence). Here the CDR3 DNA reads TGTGCCACCTCGCCCAGGGGGGTGATACTCAATGAGCAGTTCTTC. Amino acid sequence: CATSPRGVILNEQFF.

The CDR3 sequence: CASSSGGYHTGELFF. The CDR3 nucleotides are TGTGCCAGCAGTTCCGGGGGTTACCACACCGGGGAGCTGTTTTTT. The chain uses TRBV25-1 and TRBJ2-2; maybe TRBD2 (6 bases). This CDR3 is 15 amino acids long. With 5 bases removed from V and 3 bases from J, the gap between germline ends came to 13 bases. Germline CDR1 and CDR2: MGHDK and SYGVNS.

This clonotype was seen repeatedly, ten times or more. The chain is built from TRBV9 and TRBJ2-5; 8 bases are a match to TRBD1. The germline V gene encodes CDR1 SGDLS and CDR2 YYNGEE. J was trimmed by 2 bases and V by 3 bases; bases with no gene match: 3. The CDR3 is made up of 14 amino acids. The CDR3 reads CASSAGTGQETQYF. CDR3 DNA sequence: TGTGCCAGCAGCGCCGGGACAGGACAAGAGACCCAGTACTTC.

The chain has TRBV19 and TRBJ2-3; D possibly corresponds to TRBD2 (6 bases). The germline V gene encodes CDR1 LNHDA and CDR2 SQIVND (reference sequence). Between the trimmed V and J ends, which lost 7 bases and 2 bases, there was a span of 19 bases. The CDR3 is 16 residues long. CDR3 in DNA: TGTGCCAGTACCACCCCGGTGGGGGGTAACACAGATACGCAGTATTTT. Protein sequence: CASTTPVGGNTDTQYF.

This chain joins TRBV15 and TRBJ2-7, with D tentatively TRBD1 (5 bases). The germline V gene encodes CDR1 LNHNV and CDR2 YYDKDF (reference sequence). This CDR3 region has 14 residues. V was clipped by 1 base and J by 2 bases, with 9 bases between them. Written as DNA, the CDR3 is TGTGCCACCAGCAGAGGGACACTCGCCTACGAGCAGTACTTC. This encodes CATSRGTLAYEQYF.

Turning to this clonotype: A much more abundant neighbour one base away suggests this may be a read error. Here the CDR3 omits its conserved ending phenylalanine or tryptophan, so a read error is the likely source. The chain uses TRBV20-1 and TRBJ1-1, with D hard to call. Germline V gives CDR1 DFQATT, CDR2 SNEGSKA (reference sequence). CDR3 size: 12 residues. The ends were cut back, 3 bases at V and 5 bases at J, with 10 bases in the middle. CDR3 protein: CSAREGGTEAFY. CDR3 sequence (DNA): TGCAGTGCTAGGGAGGGAGGGACTGAAGCTTTCTAT.

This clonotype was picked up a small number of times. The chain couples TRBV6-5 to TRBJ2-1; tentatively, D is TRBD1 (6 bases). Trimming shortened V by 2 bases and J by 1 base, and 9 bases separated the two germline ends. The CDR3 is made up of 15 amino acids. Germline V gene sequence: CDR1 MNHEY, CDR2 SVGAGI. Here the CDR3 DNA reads TGTGCCAGCAGTTACGGGGACAATTCCTACAATGAGCAGTTCTTC. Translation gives CASSYGDNSYNEQFF.

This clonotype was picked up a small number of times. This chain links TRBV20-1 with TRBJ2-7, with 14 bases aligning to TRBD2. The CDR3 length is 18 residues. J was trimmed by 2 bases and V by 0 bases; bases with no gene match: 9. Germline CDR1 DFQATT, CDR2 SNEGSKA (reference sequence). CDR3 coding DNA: TGCAGTGCTAGAGACGTGACTAGCGGGGGGGGAAAAGCCTACGAGCAGTACTTC. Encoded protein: CSARDVTSGGGKAYEQYF.

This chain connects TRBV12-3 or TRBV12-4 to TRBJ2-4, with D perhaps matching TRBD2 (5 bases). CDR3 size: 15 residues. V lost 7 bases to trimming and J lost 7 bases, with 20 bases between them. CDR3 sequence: CASNPFGLSGNIQYF. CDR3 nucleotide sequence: TGTGCCAGCAACCCCTTCGGACTTTCTGGGAACATTCAGTACTTC.

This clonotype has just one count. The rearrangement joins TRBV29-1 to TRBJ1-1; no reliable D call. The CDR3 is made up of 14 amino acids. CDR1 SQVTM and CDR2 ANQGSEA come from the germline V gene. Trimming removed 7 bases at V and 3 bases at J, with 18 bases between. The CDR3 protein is CSAGRPGLDTEAFF. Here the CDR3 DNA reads TGCAGCGCAGGTCGCCCAGGATTGGACACTGAAGCTTTCTTT.

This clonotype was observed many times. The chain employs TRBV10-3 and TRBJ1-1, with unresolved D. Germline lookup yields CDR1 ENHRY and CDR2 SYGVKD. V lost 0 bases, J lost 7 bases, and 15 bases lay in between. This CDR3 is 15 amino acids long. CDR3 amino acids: CAISESAAGPREAFF. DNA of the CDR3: TGTGCCATCAGTGAGTCGGCGGCAGGCCCTCGTGAAGCTTTCTTT.

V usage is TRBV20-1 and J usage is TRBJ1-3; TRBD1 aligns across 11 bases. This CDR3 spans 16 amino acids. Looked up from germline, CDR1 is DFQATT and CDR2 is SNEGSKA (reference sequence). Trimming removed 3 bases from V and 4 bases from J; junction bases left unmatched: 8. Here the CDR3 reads CSASRTGGAGGNTIYF. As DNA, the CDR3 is TGCAGTGCTAGCCGGACAGGGGGCGCAGGGGGAAACACCATATATTTT.

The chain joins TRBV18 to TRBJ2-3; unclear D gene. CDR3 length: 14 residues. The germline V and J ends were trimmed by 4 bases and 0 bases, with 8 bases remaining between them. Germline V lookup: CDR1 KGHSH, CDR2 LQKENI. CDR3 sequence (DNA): TGTGCCAGCTCACAGGCAGTCAGCACAGATACGCAGTATTTT. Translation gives CASSQAVSTDTQYF.

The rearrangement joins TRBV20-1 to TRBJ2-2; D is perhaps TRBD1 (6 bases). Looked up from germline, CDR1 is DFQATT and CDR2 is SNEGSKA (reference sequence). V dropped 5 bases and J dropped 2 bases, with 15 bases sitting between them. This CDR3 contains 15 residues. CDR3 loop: CSALNYRANTGELFF. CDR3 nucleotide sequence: TGCAGTGCTCTTAACTACAGGGCTAACACCGGGGAGCTGTTTTTT.

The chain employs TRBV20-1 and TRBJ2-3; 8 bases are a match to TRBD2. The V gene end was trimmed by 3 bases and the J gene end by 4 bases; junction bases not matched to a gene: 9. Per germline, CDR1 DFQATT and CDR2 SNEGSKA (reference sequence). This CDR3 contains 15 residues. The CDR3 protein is CSARQRGGLSDTQYF. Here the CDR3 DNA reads TGCAGTGCTAGGCAACGGGGGGGCCTGTCAGATACGCAGTATTTT.

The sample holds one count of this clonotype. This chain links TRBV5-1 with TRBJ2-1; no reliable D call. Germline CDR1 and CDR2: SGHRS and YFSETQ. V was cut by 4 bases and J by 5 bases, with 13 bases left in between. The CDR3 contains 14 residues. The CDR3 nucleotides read TGCGCCAGCAGCCGCCTTGGCAGCAACAATGAGCAGTTCTTC. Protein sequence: CASSRLGSNNEQFF.

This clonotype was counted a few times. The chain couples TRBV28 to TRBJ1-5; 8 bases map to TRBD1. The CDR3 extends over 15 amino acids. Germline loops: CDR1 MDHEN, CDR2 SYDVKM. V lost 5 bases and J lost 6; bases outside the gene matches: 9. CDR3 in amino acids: CASSDPGGLAQPQHF. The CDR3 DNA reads TGTGCCAGCAGTGACCCAGGGGGCCTCGCTCAGCCCCAGCATTTT.

The CDR3 region has the DNA TGTGCCAGCAGACCAGGGGGCCCTTACAATGAGCAGTTCTTC. Its protein is CASRPGGPYNEQFF. V gene TRBV28 combines with J gene TRBJ2-1; the match to TRBD1 covers 8 bases. In germline, CDR1 is MDHEN, CDR2 SYDVKM. Trimming at V came to 6 bases and at J to 4 bases, leaving 5 bases not matched to a gene. CDR3 length: 14 amino acids.